The 3 T cell receptor beta chains listed next were all sequenced from one sample in a study of graft-versus-host responses after intestinal transplantation. What these receptors recognize is not known. The repertoire was sequenced with immunoSEQ multiplex PCR; TCRdb's copy has only in-frame clones and lacks some. The sample lists 95,000 to 110,000 clones, approximately 93% seen once, with more than 0.9% in the top ten. Here the sequenced sample was unstimulated CD8+ T cells sorted from spleen or lymph node cells, taken before intestinal transplant. Source of these receptors: a human donor who received an intestinal transplant.

This chain joins TRBV28 and TRBJ1-2; unclear D gene. The CDR3 has 15 amino acids. CDR1 and CDR2 from the germline V gene are MDHEN and SYDVKM. The V and J ends lost 5 bases and 0 bases respectively, with 13 bases between them. The CDR3 DNA reads as TGTGCCAGCAGTCTCCCAGATGGTACTAACTATGGCTACACCTTC. This gives the protein CASSLPDGTNYGYTF.

J is TRBJ2-2 and V is TRBV11-2; TRBD2 matches 11 bases. The CDR3 loop spans 15 amino acids. Germline CDR1 and CDR2: SGHAT and FQNNGV. Losses at the gene ends were 5 bases for V and 4 bases for J; bases not matched to a gene: 3. CDR3 sequence reads: CASSLGTSGTGELFF. CDR3 bases: TGTGCCAGCAGCCTTGGGACTAGCGGCACCGGGGAGCTGTTTTTT.

The V and J genes are TRBV7-6 and TRBJ2-7, with 8 bases matching TRBD1. Germline assignment: CDR1 SGHVS and CDR2 FNYEAQ. This CDR3 has 14 amino acids. V trimming: 1 base; J trimming: 7 bases; junction bases outside the gene matches: 6. DNA of the CDR3: TGTGCCAGCAGCTTAGGACAGGGGACAGATGAGCAGTACTTC. This codes for CASSLGQGTDEQYF.